This TCR beta chain was obtained from a study of control samples from healthy donors and cancer patients. This CDR3 comprises 13 residues. V shed 1 base and J shed 8 bases, with 6 bases lying between them. CDR1 and CDR2 from the germline V gene are SGHTA and FQGNSA. Clones were read by immunoSEQ multiplex PCR, and TCRdb kept only the in-frame ones, dropping some. Of roughly 120,000 clones in the sample, approximately 95% were seen once. This sequence originates from a man in his thirties or forties in good health. The gene calls are TRBV7-2 and TRBJ1-6; D is unclear. The sample taken for sequencing was blood. The chain's CDR3 is CASSLGLYSPLHF. The CDR3 nucleotides are TGTGCCAGCAGCTTAGGGTTATATTCACCCCTCCACTTT.